This TCR beta chain was sequenced in a study of cytomegalovirus exposure and HLA in healthy donors (dated by TCRdb to about 2017). Describing the broader study: In an earlier analysis of some 610 of the donors, approximately 260 Gb of sequence data and about 110 million unique TCR beta sequences from some 170 million T cells were reported. An early release that covered about 600 HLA-typed donors contained about 300 gigabases of sequencing data and 75 million to 100 million unique TCR sequences. Of the 350 to 400 genotyped donors, approximately 82% fell in the genetic ancestry cluster associated with self-reported Caucasian donors. The aim of the study was to test whether cataloging public T cell receptors could identify signatures of past pathogen exposure. The T cell repertoires of 700 or so subjects were profiled by immunosequencing and related to cytomegalovirus serostatus. Besides the first cohort of approximately 710 subjects, a separate validation cohort made up of 120 or so different subjects was used. High-throughput TCR immunosequencing, statistical association of individual TCRs with disease status, and machine learning were combined to predict cytomegalovirus infection status. In a later analysis, previously published TCR beta repertoires from 500 to 750 donors were re-analyzed and high-resolution HLA genotyping was added so that TCR occurrence patterns could be studied. Rather than using new phenotypic data, the later analysis identified candidate immune exposures from TCR beta sequences and from how often those sequences occurred across donors. An earlier analysis of about 600 of the donors used high-throughput TCR beta sequencing to judge whether each TCR beta V gene segment behaved as functional or pseudogenic. Alongside the repertoire data, information on donor age, sex, ethnicity and CMV serostatus was compiled. Genome-wide SNP genotypes for about 55% of the 666 donors were used in a later genetic analysis, which treated that subset as a discovery cohort. All discovery cohort repertoires had been generated using a single sequencing platform. HLA typing included class I and class II loci at four-digit resolution. The number of donors typed differed by locus, with roughly 629-640 for A, B, C, DRB1 and DQB1, approximately 500 for DQA1, 600 to 610 for DPA1, and around 430 for DPB1. A handful of DR-DQ haplotypes were handled as single units for association and clustering because linkage in the cohort was strong. Across some 400 genotyped donors of the cohort, an average of about 240,000 unique TCR beta nucleotide sequences per donor were sequenced, and approximately 17% of those sequences were non-productive.

General study outcomes and caveats: In a later analysis, some 18,000 TCR beta sequences were associated with specific HLA alleles at a false discovery rate of 0.05. In a later genetic analysis, fewer N-insertions in productive TCRs were reported among donors in an Asian-associated ancestry cluster than the roughly 710-donor mean. In a later analysis, HLA-associated TCR beta chains showed more clonal expansion and lower generation probabilities than non-associated chains that were equally common. Cytomegalovirus status was reported to be diagnosed by the classifier with high specificity and sensitivity in both the original and validation cohorts. The presence/absence analyses assumed that sequencing depth was roughly uniform across donors, and that assumption may not be true. Three of the identified cytomegalovirus-associated TCR beta chains were confirmed in vitro to be specific for cytomegalovirus antigens. The authors suggested that the approach could potentially be generalized to other disease states and immunological phenotypes. The earlier analysis of about 600 of the donors excluded seventeen rarely observed V segments, including chromosome 9 orphons, because counts were too low. Most TCR sequences were observed very rarely across donors, whereas some public TCRs were present in many individuals. Correlated functional status among segregating V segments might be attributable to linkage disequilibrium, but an unknown experimental factor could not be ruled out. A further reported finding was that TCR beta sequences accurately predicted the HLA-A and HLA-B alleles for most subjects in the first cohort. In a later analysis, the rate of TCR association differed among HLA loci, with DRB1 alleles having the most associated TCRs and HLA-C alleles having the fewest. CMV serostatus was the only immune exposure information available for the cohort. A later analysis found that most CMV-associated TCR beta chains appeared HLA-restricted, with HLA associations seemingly driven largely by CMV exposure. The study listed approximately 160 TCR beta chains as associated with cytomegalovirus. A later analysis reported that several top co-occurrence clusters appeared linked to parvovirus B19, influenza, CMV and Epstein-Barr virus. A cluster of highly shared sequence variants was judged likely to represent a technical artifact of the sequencing pipeline. Because HLA typing was missing for some donors at each locus, association tests included only the typed subset. V-gene and J-gene trimming of TCR beta chains was associated with a missense DCLRE1C variant in a later genetic analysis, and the association was replicated in an independent cohort. When HLA alleles, especially DR and DQ, strongly co-occurred, attributing TCR associations to individual alleles was difficult. This cohort had only TCR beta chains sequenced, and the lack of alpha or paired-chain data limited which features could be detected. In an earlier analysis of around 600 of the donors, most TCR beta V segments appeared in productive rearrangements about 87% or about 30% of the time, broadly matching IMGT annotations.

A remark on this clone: Its specific antigen is unknown. Base qualities were left out, and no much larger clone turns up one base away.

Libraries were built with the immunoSEQ multiplex PCR assay. For the multiplex PCR, a mixture combining 60 forward primers for TCR Vbeta segments and 13 reverse primers for TCR Jbeta segments was used. The CDR3 region of rearranged TCR beta genes was amplified from genomic DNA by a multiplex PCR assay. The amplified TCR beta libraries were sequenced on the Illumina HiSeq System as 87-base-pair reads. Under the source paper's analysis protocol: A later analysis counted approximately 76 million unique TCR beta chains across the 666 repertoires, and roughly 10 million of these chains were shared by at least two donors. To remove PCR and sequencing errors, raw reads were error-corrected and collapsed into unique sequences using a nearest-neighbor algorithm that merged closely related sequences. V, D and J gene segments were assigned by aligning CDR3 sequences to IMGT reference sequences. For a sequence to be retained, at least a six-nucleotide match to both a V gene segment and a J gene segment was required. Rearrangements were called productive when the CDR3 lacked stop codons and stayed in frame with V and J; all others were non-productive. CDR3 was defined according to IMGT convention as the region running from the second conserved V-encoded cysteine to the conserved J-encoded phenylalanine. The earlier analysis of around 640 of the donors excluded sequences that lacked an unambiguous match to a single V gene segment. In an earlier analysis of several hundred of the donors, V segments were called functional above 56.7% productive rearrangements and were called segregating when the between-donor standard deviation exceeded 5%. A statistical classification framework was built for diagnosing cytomegalovirus status from the catalog of TCR beta chain sequences. In a later analysis, TCR nucleotide sequences were compared against IMGT/GENE-DB human TR gene sequences so that V and J genes could be assigned. The TCRdist pipeline was used in a later analysis to assign CDR3 sequences and most-parsimonious VDJ recombination scenarios. A later analysis defined each TCR beta chain by its CDR3 amino acid sequence plus V-gene family, and excluded reads lacking a unique V-gene family. As a way to deal with suspected cross-contamination and a sequencing artifact, a later analysis dropped 592 nucleotide sequences that were highly shared and had low generation probability. For each public chain, a later analysis derived a clonal expansion index from normalized ranks of inferred template counts within each repertoire. Generation probabilities in a later analysis came from a VDJ recombination model fitted to out-of-frame rearrangements, and those results were checked against IGoR. A later analysis scored TCR-TCR, TCR-HLA and TCR-CMV co-occurrence with hypergeometric tests, applying a repertoire-size bias correction to TCR pairs. A later analysis estimated false discovery rates by permuting HLA or CMV assignments 20 times. In a later analysis, co-occurring TCRs were grouped with DBSCAN, and TCRdist sequence similarity was added when clustering was performed within HLA-allele-positive subsets. Repertoires with fewer than 30,000 or more than 120,000 public chains, plus five repertoires with anomalous nucleotide sharing, were excluded from co-occurrence clustering. As stored in TCRdb, this immuneACCESS dataset retains in-frame rearrangements with V and J assigned. A fraction of the clones does not appear; measured against another copy, unresolved V genes explain less than half of the discrepancy, and the remainder lacks a known reason. That table is the source of V, J and clone size, and D and trimming were worked out from the DNA. The sample table lists 90,000 to 150,000 clones, roughly 65% of them with a count of one. The biggest ten clones account for more than 8% of the sample.

The cohort was made up of about 670 healthy bone marrow donors. At the time of sampling, every cohort member was nominally healthy, though immune exposures that went unrecorded were likely present. The donor tested CMV seropositive, placing the donor among the roughly 300 seropositive members of the cohort. Each donor provided a peripheral blood sample, and peripheral blood mononuclear cells were used for TCR beta sequencing. The Qiagen DNeasy Blood Extraction Kit was used to extract genomic DNA from the blood cell samples. The clonotype comes from a man aged 40-55 years in good health and CMV-seropositive. Sequenced material: PBMCs.

The DNA sequence is TGTGCCAGCGGAGTTCCGGACAGGGACAATTCACCCCTCCACTTT. This sequence encodes CASGVPDRDNSPLHF. The V and J segments used are TRBV27 and TRBJ1-6, and 8 bases in between align with TRBD1. For CDR1 and CDR2, the germline V gene (reference sequence) lists MNHEY and SMNVEV. The germline V and J ends show losses of 8 bases and 7 bases respectively, and no gene match explains 10 bases of the junction. CDR3 length: 15 amino acids, cysteine to phenylalanine. CDR3 DNA is the only sequence kept; it has 45 bases, read in frame from the first base.